A single sample is the source of the 27 T cell receptor beta chains below, sequenced in a study of shared clonotypes between healthy human individuals. Sequenced by immunoSEQ multiplex PCR; TCRdb stores in-frame clones only, minus some. The repertoire holds approximately 640,000 clones, 72% seen once, with 1.8% in the top ten. Sequencing input: memory CD4+ T cells sorted from blood. Indicated subset: CD45RA-negative fraction. The receptors originated from a young woman in good health.

The rearrangement links TRBV5-1 to TRBJ2-7; TRBD1 matches at 10 bases. This CDR3 comprises 13 residues. The V segment lost 5 bases and the J segment 5 bases; nucleotides outside the gene matches: 4. Looked up from germline, CDR1 is SGHRS and CDR2 is YFSETQ. The CDR3 bases are TGCGCCAGCAGAGAGACAGGGGGCCACGAGCAGTACTTC. Its translation is CASRETGGHEQYF.

This chain uses TRBV7-2 with TRBJ1-2, with D tentatively TRBD1 (5 bases). From germline, CDR1 is SGHTA and CDR2 FQGNSA. Trimming took 6 bases from V and 7 from J, leaving 21 bases between them. The CDR3 consists of 15 residues. CDR3 bases: TGTGCCAGCAGGTTAAGTAGGGGAATAGTTTCTGGCTACACCTTC. Amino acids: CASRLSRGIVSGYTF.

V is TRBV10-2 and J is TRBJ2-7, with unresolved D. Trimming cost V 5 bases and J 8 bases, with 16 bases left between them. This CDR3 region has 13 residues. Germline assignment: CDR1 WSHSY and CDR2 SAAADI. CDR3 in DNA: TGCGCCAGCAGTCGCGACACCCTACTGCAGCAGTACTTC. Translated, it gives CASSRDTLLQQYF.

This chain joins TRBV7-2 and TRBJ2-7, with D possibly being TRBD2 (5 bases). V was trimmed by 3 bases and J by 4 bases, leaving 7 bases between them. In germline, CDR1 is SGHTA, CDR2 FQGNSA. This CDR3 has 12 residues. The CDR3 reads CASSFPGYEQYF. For the CDR3, the DNA is TGTGCCAGCAGCTTCCCGGGGTACGAGCAGTACTTC.

This clone was detected a few times. The chain combines TRBV2 with TRBJ2-1; D unresolved. V shed 6 bases and J shed 6 bases, with 15 bases lying between them. Per the germline V gene, CDR1 is SNHLY and CDR2 is FYNNEI. The CDR3 totals 14 residues. CDR3 loop: CASSLLLLGNEQFF. The CDR3 DNA is TGTGCCAGCAGCCTGTTATTGCTGGGCAATGAGCAGTTCTTC.

The CDR3 coding sequence is TGTGCCAGCAGTACCCTCTTTCAAGAGACCCAGTACTTC. Translated: CASSTLFQETQYF. V is TRBV28 and J is TRBJ2-5; D unresolved. This CDR3 comprises 13 residues. Germline loops: CDR1 MDHEN, CDR2 SYDVKM. V was cut by 5 bases and J by 2 bases, with 9 bases left in between.

This clone was recorded a few times. The chain combines TRBV28 with TRBJ1-1, with no clear D. In germline, CDR1 is MDHEN, CDR2 SYDVKM. With 2 bases removed from V and 0 bases from J, the gap between germline ends came to 10 bases. This CDR3 contains 15 residues. Here the CDR3 DNA reads TGTGCCAGCAGTTTACGCCGAGCTATGAACACTGAAGCTTTCTTT. Its protein is CASSLRRAMNTEAFF.

J is TRBJ2-2 and V is TRBV28; 13 bases agree with TRBD2. Germline CDR1 is MDHEN and CDR2 is SYDVKM. The CDR3 runs 19 residues. With V trimmed by 6 bases and J by 4 bases, 14 bases remained unmatched. CDR3 loop: CASRDTGTSGKWGTGELFF. The CDR3, as DNA: TGTGCCAGCAGGGACACGGGGACTAGCGGGAAATGGGGCACCGGGGAGCTGTTTTTT.

About this clone itself: This CDR3 is also generated by other DNA sequences in the sample. This chain links TRBV27 with TRBJ1-5; D may be TRBD1 (5 bases). V was cut by 5 bases and J by 5 bases, with 10 bases left in between. In germline, CDR1 is MNHEY, CDR2 SMNVEV (reference sequence). This CDR3 has 13 residues. The CDR3 is CASSPQGYQPQHF. CDR3 in DNA: TGTGCCAGCAGTCCCCAGGGATATCAGCCCCAGCATTTT.

This clone was picked up one time. As DNA, the CDR3 is TGCAGTACCTCAGGGGACAATGAGCAGTTCTTC. Its protein is CSTSGDNEQFF. The chain carries TRBV20-1 and TRBJ2-1; possibly TRBD1 for D (6 bases). Germline CDR1 DFQATT, CDR2 SNEGSKA (reference sequence). The CDR3 is made up of 11 amino acids. V was clipped by 8 bases and J by 5 bases, with 10 bases between them.

This clone was seen only a few times. The chain joins TRBV7-9 to TRBJ2-2; D gene uncertain. The CDR3 covers 13 residues. With 3 bases removed from V and 4 bases from J, the gap between germline ends came to 6 bases. The germline CDR1 and CDR2 sequences are SEHNR and FQNEAQ (reference sequence). The CDR3 loop is CASSFAVTGELFF. The CDR3 DNA reads TGTGCCAGCAGCTTCGCAGTCACCGGGGAGCTGTTTTTT. Full variable domain (rest looked up from reference TRBV7-9 and TRBJ2-2): DTGVSQNPRHKITKRGQNVTFRCDPISEHNRLYWYRQTLGQGPEFLTYFQNEAQLEKSRLLSDRFSAERPKGSFSTLEIQRTEQGDSAMYLCASSFAVTGELFFGEGSRLTVL.

The chain recombines TRBV5-4 with TRBJ2-5; 11 bases agree with TRBD1. The junction had 19 bases not matched to a gene; V was cut back by 5 bases and J by 4 bases. From germline, CDR1 is SGHNT and CDR2 YYREEE (reference sequence). The CDR3 covers 19 residues. The CDR3 sequence: CASSQAGGTGGFYGETQYF. Here the CDR3 DNA reads TGTGCCAGCAGTCAAGCCGGAGGGACAGGGGGTTTCTATGGAGAGACCCAGTACTTC.

The chain is built from TRBV6-5 and TRBJ1-2; D is unclear. The CDR3 runs to 13 residues. The V end was cut by 6 bases, the J end by 2 bases, with 10 bases between. Germline loops: CDR1 MNHEY, CDR2 SVGAGI. CDR3 residues: CASSSPPNYGYTF. In DNA, the CDR3 is TGTGCCAGCAGCTCCCCCCCGAACTATGGCTACACCTTC.

The rearrangement joins TRBV30 to TRBJ2-2, with D tentatively TRBD2 (5 bases). The CDR3 extends over 14 amino acids. CDR1 GTSNPN and CDR2 SVGIG come from the germline V gene (reference sequence). The V and J ends lost 4 bases and 4 bases respectively, with 13 bases between them. CDR3 region: CAWMAGTSTGELFF. The CDR3 bases are TGTGCCTGGATGGCGGGTACCTCCACCGGGGAGCTGTTTTTT.

The chain combines TRBV7-9 with TRBJ2-1; TRBD2 agrees at 13 bases. The CDR3 has 16 amino acids. The junction had 9 bases not matched to a gene; V was cut back by 4 bases and J by 9 bases. Germline V CDR1 and CDR2: SEHNR, FQNEAQ (reference sequence). The CDR3 reads CASSSPLAGGPGEQFF. In DNA, the CDR3 is TGTGCCAGCAGCTCCCCACTAGCGGGAGGGCCGGGTGAGCAGTTCTTC.

V usage is TRBV7-9 and J usage is TRBJ2-3, with TRBD2 identical over 13 bases. V shed 5 bases and J 4 bases; nucleotides not matched to a gene: 3. The CDR3 loop spans 15 amino acids. Germline CDR1 and CDR2: SEHNR and FQNEAQ (reference sequence). CDR3 bases: TGTGCCAGCAGCAGACTAGCGGGAGGCGCAGATACGCAGTATTTT. Translated, it gives CASSRLAGGADTQYF.

V and J are TRBV7-7 and TRBJ1-5, with a weak D call TRBD1 (6 bases). The length of the CDR3 is 14 residues. CDR1 is SSHAT and CDR2 is FNYEAQ in the germline V gene (reference sequence). The ends were cut back, 3 bases at V and 5 bases at J, with 11 bases in the middle. The CDR3 nucleotides read TGTGCCAGCAGCTTGCACAGGGTGGATCAGCCCCAGCATTTT. Translating gives CASSLHRVDQPQHF.

A remark on this clone: This same CDR3 is encoded by further DNA sequences in the sample. The chain couples TRBV5-1 to TRBJ2-7, with D perhaps matching TRBD2 (6 bases). V lost 2 bases and J 0 bases, leaving 12 bases between the germline ends. Per germline, CDR1 SGHRS and CDR2 YFSETQ. The CDR3 is made up of 15 amino acids. The CDR3 region is CASSLAPGLSYEQYF. The CDR3 nucleotides read TGCGCCAGCAGCTTAGCCCCGGGACTCTCCTACGAGCAGTACTTC.

The chain uses TRBV28 and TRBJ1-1; D gene ambiguous. The germline CDR1 and CDR2 sequences are MDHEN and SYDVKM. The CDR3 length is 16 residues. Trimming pared 5 bases from V and 4 bases from J, leaving 20 bases between. Here the CDR3 DNA reads TGTGCCAGCAGTGCCGCGTCGGGCGAGTGGGGCACTGAAGCTTTCTTT. Amino acids: CASSAASGEWGTEAFF.

The chain has TRBV11-2 and TRBJ2-1, with unresolved D. Trimming removed 3 bases at V and 11 bases at J, with 11 bases between. The CDR3 runs to 12 residues. Germline-derived CDR1 and CDR2 are SGHAT and FQNNGV. The DNA of the CDR3 is TGTGCCAGCAGCTTCGTAGCAGCTAAGCAGTTCTTC. Translated, it gives CASSFVAAKQFF. The full variable domain, with the rest looked up from reference TRBV11-2 and TRBJ2-1, is EAGVAQSPRYKIIEKRQSVAFWCNPISGHATLYWYQQILGQGPKLLIQFQNNGVVDDSQLPKDRFSAERLKGVDSTLKIQPAKLEDSAVYLCASSFVAAKQFFGPGTRLTVL.

The V call is TRBV6-5, the J call TRBJ1-1; no clear D gene. This CDR3 has 14 amino acids. CDR1 MNHEY and CDR2 SVGAGI come from the germline V gene. Trimming removed 2 bases from V and 4 bases from J, with 11 bases in between. The CDR3 nucleotides read TGTGCCAGCAGTTACCAGGTTCGGGCCACTGAAGCTTTCTTT. Its translation: CASSYQVRATEAFF.

The CDR3 here is CASSEGAQGAFF. The CDR3 DNA is TGTGCCAGCAGTGAGGGGGCGCAGGGAGCTTTCTTT. The gene calls are TRBV25-1 and TRBJ1-1; TRBD1 might be the D (6 bases). The V end lost 3 bases, the J end lost 10 bases, and 12 bases lay between the germline ends. The germline V gene encodes CDR1 MGHDK and CDR2 SYGVNS. This CDR3 contains 12 residues.

The rearrangement joins TRBV28 to TRBJ1-4; 7 nucleotides match TRBD1. Germline V gene data show CDR1 as MDHEN and CDR2 as SYDVKM. The CDR3 runs 14 residues. V gave up 4 bases and J gave up 6 bases; unmatched junction bases: 5. The chain's CDR3 is CASSYRGPDEKLFF. The CDR3 DNA reads TGTGCCAGCAGTTATAGGGGGCCGGATGAAAAACTGTTTTTT.

This clone has just a few counts. The V call is TRBV28, the J call TRBJ2-1; D is uncertain. V was shortened by 4 bases and J by 1 base, with 14 bases between the two germline ends. The CDR3 contains 16 residues. The V gene's germline CDR1 is MDHEN and CDR2 SYDVKM. The DNA of the CDR3 is TGTGCCAGCAGTTCCAAAAGCGCTGGATCCTACAATGAGCAGTTCTTC. Its translation: CASSSKSAGSYNEQFF.

Of note for this clone: Other nucleotide sequences from this sample produce the same CDR3. The chain uses TRBV4-1 and TRBJ2-6; 9 nucleotides line up with TRBD1. V shed 2 bases and J 0 bases; nucleotides not matched to a gene: 5. Germline CDR1 MGHRA, CDR2 YSYEKL. The CDR3 runs to 18 residues. The CDR3 here is CASSQPRDRDSGANVLTF. DNA for the CDR3: TGCGCCAGCAGCCAACCCCGGGACAGGGACTCTGGGGCCAACGTCCTGACTTTC.

This clone appeared a few times. Other nucleotide sequences in the sample specify the same CDR3. The chain couples TRBV19 to TRBJ1-2; tentatively, D is TRBD1 (5 bases). Germline V gene lookup returns CDR1 LNHDA and CDR2 SQIVND (reference sequence). The CDR3 length is 11 residues. Trimming removed 3 bases at V and 6 bases at J, with 5 bases between. The DNA for the CDR3 is TGTGCCAGTAGTATCAGGGATGGCTACACCTTC. It is translated as CASSIRDGYTF.

This chain connects TRBV7-9 to TRBJ2-5; D possibly corresponds to TRBD1 (6 bases). Germline V CDR1 and CDR2: SEHNR, FQNEAQ (reference sequence). There are 14 residues in the CDR3. V dropped 5 bases and J dropped 5 bases, with 15 bases sitting between them. CDR3 region: CASSQVGGWETQYF. The DNA for the CDR3 is TGTGCCAGCAGCCAAGTAGGGGGTTGGGAGACCCAGTACTTC.